What follows describes a single TCR beta chain. Amplification of TCR beta CDR3 regions was performed using RNA transcripts as template. The study used the HTBI primer set for a first-round RT-PCR of the TCR CDR3. Each CDR3 protein is one row after TCRdb ran MiXCR on the multiplex PCR reads. The sample records around 380,000 distinct CDR3 sequences, about 13% being singletons. The CDR3 has 15 residues. The germline gives CDR1 DFQATT, CDR2 SNEGSKA (reference sequence). Germline trimming cut 6 bases from V and 4 bases from J; bases unmatched to any gene: 8. The data derive from a study of T cells in Graves' hyperthyroidism and ophthalmopathy.

The source material was blood. The V call is TRBV20-1, the J call TRBJ2-5; 13 bases are shared with TRBD2. The sequence was collected from a man aged 25-45 years with Graves' hyperthyroidism that later progressed to Graves' ophthalmopathy. The CDR3 coding sequence is TGCAGTGCGGAACTAGCGGGGGGGCCAGGAGAGACCCAGTACTTC. Protein product: CSAELAGGPGETQYF.